This T cell receptor (beta chain) was captured in a study of T cell repertoires in cytomegalovirus infection. Study overall: The public TCR beta signatures pointed to both CMV infection and matching HLA type.

Findings of the study overall: Public TCR beta family frequency separated CMV-and-HLA carriers, including in an independent cohort.

This clonotype has at least ten counts. Its target is unknown. TCRdb re-called the reads through MiXCR, storing one row per CDR3 protein. The data show about 490,000 distinct CDR3 sequences, more than 15% seen once. V dropped 4 bases and J dropped 8; count of bases not matched to a gene: 0. CDR1 is SGHVS, CDR2 FNYEAQ, per germline. The CDR3 runs to 12 residues. The J gene is TRBJ2-1, the V gene TRBV7-6, with TRBD2 matching 9 bases. This clonotype originated in a human donor in good health (CMV status not recorded). Some clones in this sample may be carry-over from other donors' samples. The sequenced sample was CD8+ T cells from PBMCs. The CDR3 region has the DNA TGTGCCAGCAGCTCTAGCGGGGATGAGCAGTTCTTC. Translated: CASSSSGDEQFF.